The 26 T cell receptor beta chains given below trace back to one sample, sequenced in a study of T cell repertoires in cytomegalovirus infection. Each CDR3 protein is one row after TCRdb ran MiXCR on the reads. Of some 700,000 distinct CDR3 sequences in the sample, roughly a third were seen once. The sample taken for sequencing was PBMCs. These receptors were collected from a human donor in good health (CMV status not recorded). Some clones in this sample may be carry-over from other donors' samples.

The chain carries TRBV10-3 and TRBJ2-3; D is undetermined. V was pared by 3 bases and J by 5 bases, with 6 bases between. The CDR3 extends over 12 amino acids. Germline V gene sequence: CDR1 ENHRY, CDR2 SYGVKD. CDR3 region: CAISDIGDTQYF. CDR3 DNA sequence: TGTGCCATCAGTGATATAGGAGATACGCAGTATTTT.

This clonotype was observed a few times. The gene calls are TRBV28 and TRBJ2-7, with TRBD2 as a possible D gene (6 bases). Trimming took off 4 bases at V and 2 bases at J, with 21 bases between the two ends. There are 17 residues in the CDR3. The V gene's germline CDR1 is MDHEN and CDR2 SYDVKM. The CDR3 sequence: CASSSPRGAGTTYEQYF. DNA of the CDR3: TGTGCCAGCAGTTCCCCCCGAGGGGCGGGGACCACCTACGAGCAGTACTTC.

The chain uses TRBV28 and TRBJ1-2; 7 positions agree with TRBD1. J gave up 4 bases and V 5 bases, and 7 bases lay outside the gene matches. The CDR3 has 14 residues. The germline V gene has CDR1 MDHEN and CDR2 SYDVKM. This chain's CDR3 is CASSAGTASYGYTF. The CDR3 bases are TGTGCCAGCAGTGCCGGGACAGCTTCCTATGGCTACACCTTC.

The chain links TRBV7-2 to TRBJ2-5; D not certain. Germline values: CDR1 SGHTA, CDR2 FQGNSA. V was clipped by 0 bases and J by 1 base, with 9 bases between them. The CDR3 length is 15 residues. The CDR3 loop is CASSLAGRFQETQYF. Written as DNA, the CDR3 is TGTGCCAGCAGCTTAGCAGGGCGGTTCCAAGAGACCCAGTACTTC.

Only a few counts were recorded for this clonotype. The chain has TRBV5-1 and TRBJ2-7; 10 bases map to TRBD1. This CDR3 is built from 15 residues. V shed 0 bases, J shed 2 bases, and the junction held 2 bases outside the gene matches. Germline loops: CDR1 SGHRS, CDR2 YFSETQ. The CDR3 protein is CASSLVGQGAYEQYF. The CDR3, as DNA: TGCGCCAGCAGCTTGGTAGGACAGGGGGCCTACGAGCAGTACTTC.

This clonotype was recorded only once. The junction differs from germline at one of its ends, possibly a read error. The V and J genes are TRBV11-1 and TRBJ1-3; 8 bases are a match to TRBD1. This CDR3 contains 14 residues. Germline V gene data show CDR1 as SGHAT and CDR2 as FQDESV (reference sequence). CDR3: CSSRDRSAGNTIYF. The CDR3 DNA reads TGTTCCAGCAGGGACAGGTCGGCCGGAAACACAATATATTTT.

J is TRBJ1-1 and V is TRBV28; the D gene is possibly TRBD1 (6 bases). CDR3 length: 16 amino acids. The germline V gene has CDR1 MDHEN and CDR2 SYDVKM. V dropped 7 bases and J dropped 0 bases, with 18 bases sitting between them. The CDR3 DNA reads TGTGCCAGCATCCCCGCGTGCAGGGGTCTGAACACTGAAGCTTTCTTT. Its protein is CASIPACRGLNTEAFF. The full variable domain, completed using reference TRBV28 and TRBJ1-1, is DVKVTQSSRYLVKRTGEKVFLECVQDMDHENMFWYRQDPGLGLRLIYFSYDVKMKEKGDIPEGYSVSREKKERFSLILESASTNQTSMYLCASIPACRGLNTEAFFGQGTRLTVV.

This clonotype came up a few times. The chain is built from TRBV7-9 and TRBJ2-7; tentatively, D is TRBD2 (6 bases). Trimming took 4 bases from V and 2 from J, leaving 9 bases between them. CDR3 length: 13 residues. Per germline, CDR1 SEHNR and CDR2 FQNEAQ (reference sequence). The CDR3 DNA sequence: TGTGCCAGCAGCTCTCAGCGGGCCTACGAGCAGTACTTC. This codes for CASSSQRAYEQYF.

Details on this clonotype: At one of its ends the junction is not consistent with the germline gene, which may arise from a read error. V and J are TRBV7-4 and TRBJ1-5, with D possibly TRBD1 on 6 matching bases. CDR1 is SGHVT and CDR2 is SQSDAQ in the germline V gene. The CDR3 runs to 13 residues. The DNA for the CDR3 is TGTGCCAGCAGCAAGGGGGGAAATCAGCCCCAGCCTTTT. It translates to CASSKGGNQPQPF. The full variable domain, rest sourced from reference TRBV7-4 and TRBJ1-5, is GAGVSQSPRYKVAKRGRDVALRCDSISGHVTLYWYRQTLGQGSEVLTYSQSDAQRDKSGRPSGRFSAERPERSVSTLKIQRTEQGDSAVYLCASSKGGNQPQPFGDGTRLSIL.

Concerning this clonotype itself: The junction shows a germline mismatch at one end, possibly a read error. This rearrangement joins TRBV6-5 to TRBJ1-1; D is unresolved. CDR3 length equals 14 residues. Germline V gene data show CDR1 as MNHEY and CDR2 as SVGAGI. The CDR3 DNA is TGTGCCCGCAGTTACGGTGTACTGGGGACTGAAGCTTTCTTT. Protein product: CARSYGVLGTEAFF.

The chain links TRBV19 to TRBJ1-1; D unresolved. Germline V gene sequence: CDR1 LNHDA, CDR2 SQIVND (reference sequence). CDR3 length: 14 amino acids. With 3 bases removed from V and 1 base from J, the gap between germline ends came to 9 bases. This chain's CDR3 is CASSMREQNTEAFF. The CDR3 DNA reads as TGTGCCAGTAGTATGAGGGAGCAGAACACTGAAGCTTTCTTT.

The chain couples TRBV6-2 or TRBV6-3 to TRBJ2-7; 8 bases fit TRBD1. The CDR3 spans 17 residues. V lost 2 bases to trimming and J lost 0 bases; unmatched junction nucleotides: 9. Germline V gene lookup returns CDR1 MNHEY and CDR2 SVGEGT. CDR3 sequence reads: CASSYGTGGIRSYEQYF. The CDR3 bases are TGTGCCAGCAGTTACGGTACAGGGGGAATTCGCTCCTACGAGCAGTACTTC.

The V and J genes are TRBV28 and TRBJ2-2; D perhaps matches TRBD2 (6 bases). The CDR3 has 11 amino acids. Trimming cost V 5 bases and J 11 bases, with 9 bases left between them. The germline gives CDR1 MDHEN, CDR2 SYDVKM. CDR3 bases: TGTGCCAGCAGTAGGACTAATGAGCTGTTTTTT. Translation gives CASSRTNELFF.

This clonotype was detected ten times or more. The chain combines TRBV28 with TRBJ1-1, with D unclear. Germline V gives CDR1 MDHEN, CDR2 SYDVKM. V lost 6 bases to trimming and J lost 0 bases, with 5 bases between them. The CDR3 has 12 residues. The chain's CDR3 is CASRGVNTEAFF. CDR3 nucleotides: TGTGCCAGCAGGGGTGTGAACACTGAAGCTTTCTTT.

This clonotype was seen repeatedly, ten times or more. The chain couples TRBV27 to TRBJ2-1; D is possibly TRBD2 (5 bases). Trimming stripped 2 bases from V and 1 base from J, with 21 bases between. Germline CDR1 is MNHEY and CDR2 is SMNVEV (reference sequence). The CDR3 contains 19 residues. The CDR3 loop reads CASSLGLGGLVRSYNEQFF. The DNA for the CDR3 is TGTGCCAGCAGTTTAGGTCTAGGCGGACTCGTCCGTTCCTACAATGAGCAGTTCTTC.

CDR3 residues: CASSSYPGTGRNTIYF. In DNA form, the CDR3 reads TGTGCCAGCAGCAGTTATCCCGGGACAGGCCGAAACACCATATATTTT. The chain is built from TRBV28 and TRBJ1-3; 8 nucleotides line up with TRBD1. The germline V gene encodes CDR1 MDHEN and CDR2 SYDVKM. V trimming: 6 bases; J trimming: 5 bases; junction bases outside the gene matches: 12. There are 16 residues in the CDR3.

The table lists this clonotype with a few counts. The CDR3 sequence is CAMDSGSGNEQYF. The CDR3 DNA follows: TGTGCCATGGATAGCGGGAGTGGGAACGAGCAGTACTTC. V is TRBV10-3 and J is TRBJ2-7, with TRBD2 identical over 9 bases. Germline CDR1 is ENHRY and CDR2 is SYGVKD. V shed 9 bases and J 5 bases; nucleotides not matched to a gene: 8. This CDR3 is built from 13 residues.

In this sample, this clonotype turned up a few times. V and J are TRBV7-2 and TRBJ2-5, with 8 positions matching TRBD1. Germline loops: CDR1 SGHTA, CDR2 FQGNSA. The CDR3 runs to 14 residues. The V gene end was trimmed by 5 bases and the J gene end by 5 bases; junction bases not matched to a gene: 7. The CDR3 reads CASSPGGRRETQYF. In nucleotides, the CDR3 is TGTGCCAGCAGCCCAGGGGGCAGAAGGGAGACCCAGTACTTC.

The CDR3 region is CATSRGYGYTF. Here the CDR3 DNA reads TGTGCCACCAGCAGAGGGTATGGCTACACCTTC. The chain couples TRBV28 to TRBJ1-2; D remains ambiguous. V was trimmed by 10 bases and J by 5 bases, leaving 11 bases between them. The germline CDR1 and CDR2 sequences are MDHEN and SYDVKM. The CDR3 runs 11 residues.

The chain joins TRBV6-5 to TRBJ2-7; the D is unclear. With 0 bases removed from V and 3 bases from J, the gap between germline ends came to 12 bases. The CDR3 loop spans 15 amino acids. Germline V gene lookup returns CDR1 MNHEY and CDR2 SVGAGI. The CDR3 sequence: CASSYSGILDYEQYF. As DNA, the CDR3 is TGTGCCAGCAGTTACTCGGGGATTCTTGACTACGAGCAGTACTTC.

This clonotype was counted a few times. This sequence joins TRBV6-1 and TRBJ2-7, with D perhaps matching TRBD1 (7 bases). The CDR3 length is 13 residues. V shed 10 bases and J shed 2 bases, with 15 bases lying between them. Germline CDR1 and CDR2: MNHNS and SASEGT. The CDR3 nucleotides are TGTGCCATCAGCGACAGGGAGGCCTACGAGCAGTACTTC. Its translation: CAISDREAYEQYF.

CDR3 in DNA: TGTGCCAGCAGCGCGCCAGGGTACGAGCAGTACTTC. It codes for CASSAPGYEQYF. The chain is built from TRBV7-2 and TRBJ2-7; tentatively, D is TRBD1 (5 bases). The ends were cut back, 5 bases at V and 4 bases at J, with 9 bases in the middle. CDR1 and CDR2 from the germline V gene are SGHTA and FQGNSA. The CDR3 has 12 amino acids.

This sequence joins TRBV7-9 and TRBJ2-6, with D perhaps assigned TRBD1 or TRBD2 (6 bases each). Germline V gene sequence: CDR1 SEHNR, CDR2 FQNEAQ (reference sequence). The CDR3 is made up of 18 amino acids. Trimming removed 5 bases from V and 0 bases from J, with 17 bases in between. The chain's CDR3 is CASSPMRGEDSGANVLTF. The CDR3, as DNA: TGTGCCAGCAGCCCGATGAGGGGGGAGGACTCTGGGGCCAACGTCCTGACTTTC.

V usage is TRBV7-8 and J usage is TRBJ2-6, with D possibly being TRBD1 (7 bases). The CDR3 extends over 16 amino acids. V dropped 4 bases and J dropped 1 base, with 11 bases sitting between them. Germline CDR1 reads SGHVS; CDR2 reads FQNEAQ. This CDR3 is CASSSTGTSGANVLTF. In DNA, the CDR3 is TGTGCCAGCAGCTCGACAGGGACTTCTGGGGCCAACGTCCTGACTTTC.

As for this clonotype: A much more abundant neighbour one base away suggests this may be a read error. The chain uses TRBV7-6 and TRBJ1-5; D might be TRBD1 (6 bases). Germline V gene lookup returns CDR1 SGHVS and CDR2 FNYEAQ. V gave up 5 bases and J gave up 2 bases, with 13 bases separating them. The CDR3 is 15 amino acids. This chain's CDR3 is CASSRGGGRNQPQHF. CDR3 nucleotides: TGTGCCAGCAGCCGGGGTGGGGGGCGCAATCAGCCCCAGCATTTT.

This clonotype has a handful of counts. This chain joins TRBV28 and TRBJ2-7; 12 bases agree with TRBD2. V lost 6 bases to trimming and J lost 3 bases; unmatched junction nucleotides: 6. The CDR3 contains 15 residues. From germline, CDR1 is MDHEN and CDR2 SYDVKM. CDR3 sequence: CASRKGLAGYYEQYF. The CDR3 bases are TGTGCCAGCAGGAAAGGACTAGCGGGATACTACGAGCAGTACTTC. The entire variable domain, with the rest obtained from reference TRBV28 and TRBJ2-7, is as follows: DVKVTQSSRYLVKRTGEKVFLECVQDMDHENMFWYRQDPGLGLRLIYFSYDVKMKEKGDIPEGYSVSREKKERFSLILESASTNQTSMYLCASRKGLAGYYEQYFGPGTRLTVT.